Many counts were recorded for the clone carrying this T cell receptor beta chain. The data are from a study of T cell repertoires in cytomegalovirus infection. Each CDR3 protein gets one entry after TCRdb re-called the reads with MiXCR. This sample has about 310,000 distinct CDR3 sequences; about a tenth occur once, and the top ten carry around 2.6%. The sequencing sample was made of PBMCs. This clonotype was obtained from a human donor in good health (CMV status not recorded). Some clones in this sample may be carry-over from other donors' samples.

In DNA form, the CDR3 reads TGTGCCAGCAGCGGCGGTTGGGGGGACAAAGAGACCCAGTACTTC. It encodes CASSGGWGDKETQYF. This chain joins TRBV7-2 and TRBJ2-5, with D perhaps assigned TRBD1 or TRBD2 (6 bases each). Germline values: CDR1 SGHTA, CDR2 FQGNSA. V lost 5 bases and J lost 3, with 16 bases in between. This CDR3 has 15 residues.